These 11 T cell receptor beta chains share one sample of origin, sequenced in a study of blood T cell repertoires in COVID-19 (dated by TCRdb to 2018 to 2020). Library preparation employed the immunoSEQ multiplex PCR assay. Held by TCRdb, this immuneACCESS table contains in-frame sequences only and omits some clones. Under half of the omission traces to an unresolved V gene where checked; the cause of the rest is unknown. Here the sample has approximately 52,000 clones; about 85% occur a single time. Roughly 10% of the sample goes to the ten largest clones. The sample taken for sequencing was peripheral blood. These receptors all stem from a human donor in a cohort sampled during active COVID-19.

This CDR3 is CASSETRARTEQFF. DNA for the CDR3: TGTGCCAGCAGTGAAACGAGGGCGCGGACGGAGCAGTTCTTC. V is TRBV6-1 and J is TRBJ2-1, with TRBD2 as a possible D gene (5 bases). V was trimmed by 2 bases and J by 10 bases, leaving 15 bases between them. The germline CDR1 and CDR2 sequences are MNHNS and SASEGT. CDR3 length equals 14 residues.

The J gene is TRBJ2-7, the V gene TRBV5-1; 7 nucleotides agree with TRBD2. From germline, CDR1 is SGHRS and CDR2 YFSETQ. The ends lost 0 bases at V and 2 bases at J; junction bases unmatched: 8. This CDR3 is built from 16 residues. CDR3 region: CASSLATGGSPYEQYF. The CDR3 DNA sequence: TGCGCCAGCAGCTTGGCAACGGGAGGCTCCCCCTACGAGCAGTACTTC. Full variable domain (remainder filled in from reference TRBV5-1 and TRBJ2-7): KAGVTQTPRYLIKTRGQQVTLSCSPISGHRSVSWYQQTPGQGLQFLFEYFSETQRNKGNFPGRFSGRQFSNSRSEMNVSTLELGDSALYLCASSLATGGSPYEQYFGPGTRLTVT.

About this clone: The same CDR3 arises from other DNA sequences in this sample as well. The chain recombines TRBV9 with TRBJ1-1; D is undetermined. The CDR3 runs 12 residues. Trimming removed 4 bases at V and 3 bases at J, with 7 bases between. Germline values: CDR1 SGDLS, CDR2 YYNGEE. CDR3 amino acids: CASSPRDTEAFF. CDR3 nucleotides: TGTGCCAGCAGCCCACGGGACACTGAAGCTTTCTTT.

In this sample, this clone turned up once. This rearrangement joins TRBV6-1 to TRBJ2-1, with 7 bases identical to TRBD2. The V gene's germline CDR1 is MNHNS and CDR2 SASEGT. The CDR3 consists of 16 residues. J gave up 4 bases and V 4 bases, and 10 bases lay outside the gene matches. The CDR3 DNA sequence: TGTGCCAGCAGTGGTTATATCGCGGGAGCTTACAATGAGCAGTTCTTC. As protein: CASSGYIAGAYNEQFF.

The V and J genes are TRBV10-3 and TRBJ2-5, with unresolved D. Germline CDR1 reads ENHRY; CDR2 reads SYGVKD. The CDR3 spans 12 residues. Trimming left V 10 bases short and J 2 bases short, with 11 bases between. Here the CDR3 reads CATRQSQETQYF. The CDR3, as DNA: TGTGCCACGAGACAATCTCAAGAGACCCAGTACTTC.

V is TRBV28 and J is TRBJ1-5; 8 bases are shared with TRBD1. From germline, CDR1 is MDHEN and CDR2 SYDVKM. The CDR3 sequence is 12 residues long. The J segment lost 14 bases and the V segment lost 3 bases, leaving 6 bases of the junction unmatched. The CDR3 nucleotides are TGTGCCAGCAGTTTGTGGACAGGGATAAAGCATTTT. As protein: CASSLWTGIKHF.

This chain connects TRBV5-1 to TRBJ1-3; TRBD1 might be the D (6 bases). This CDR3 has 15 residues. Germline V CDR1 and CDR2: SGHRS, YFSETQ. V was cut by 5 bases and J by 0 bases, with 12 bases left in between. The CDR3 region is CASSTQGSSGNTIYF. The CDR3 bases are TGCGCCAGCAGTACTCAGGGGAGCTCTGGAAACACCATATATTTT.

The genes are TRBV27 and TRBJ1-1, with 7 bases aligning to TRBD1. V was clipped by 4 bases and J by 3 bases; unmatched bases: 11. Germline V CDR1 and CDR2: MNHEY, SMNVEV (reference sequence). This CDR3 is built from 16 residues. CDR3 sequence reads: CASSSREQGGYTEAFF. DNA for the CDR3: TGTGCCAGCAGTTCCCGGGAGCAGGGGGGTTACACTGAAGCTTTCTTT.

The chain employs TRBV18 and TRBJ1-2; 8 nucleotides line up with TRBD1. Germline V gives CDR1 KGHSH, CDR2 LQKENI. J gave up 8 bases and V 1 base, and 6 bases lay outside the gene matches. This CDR3 spans 14 amino acids. The CDR3 protein is CASSPRSGGLGYTF. CDR3 bases: TGTGCCAGCTCACCACGGTCAGGGGGCCTGGGCTACACCTTC. The entire variable domain, with the rest obtained from reference TRBV18 and TRBJ1-2, is as follows: NAGVMQNPRHLVRRRGQEARLRCSPMKGHSHVYWYRQLPEEGLKFMVYLQKENIIDESGMPKERFSAEFPKEGPSILRIQQVVRGDSAAYFCASSPRSGGLGYTFGSGTRLTVV.

This chain joins TRBV5-4 and TRBJ1-1; D is uncertain. The V end was cut by 4 bases, the J end by 4 bases, with 11 bases between. Germline V gives CDR1 SGHNT, CDR2 YYREEE (reference sequence). The CDR3 extends over 13 amino acids. The CDR3 here is CASSPPTSTEAFF. For the CDR3, the DNA is TGTGCCAGCAGCCCTCCCACCAGCACTGAAGCTTTCTTT. Using reference TRBV5-4 and TRBJ1-1 for the parts outside the CDR3, the full variable domain is ETGVTQSPTHLIKTRGQQVTLRCSSQSGHNTVSWYQQALGQGPQFIFQYYREEENGRGNFPPRFSGLQFPNYSSELNVNALELDDSALYLCASSPPTSTEAFFGQGTRLTVV.

This rearrangement joins TRBV6-2 or TRBV6-3 to TRBJ2-5, with D hard to call. This CDR3 is built from 13 residues. The V end lost 2 bases, the J end lost 5 bases, and 9 bases lay between the germline ends. Germline CDR1 and CDR2: MNHEY and SVGEGT. The DNA of the CDR3 is TGTGCCAGCAGTTACGTTCCCTTGGAGACCCAGTACTTC. Translated, it gives CASSYVPLETQYF.